The entry below describes one T cell receptor beta chain. Antigen: not known. The CDR3 spans 16 residues. Germline assignment: CDR1 SGHTA and CDR2 FQGNSA. V lost 6 bases to trimming and J lost 0 bases, with 15 bases between them. This entry is derived from a study of shared clonotypes between healthy human individuals. The study, taken as a whole, reports: Memory subsets had estimated richness that was generally smaller than that of naive subsets.

Here immunoSEQ multiplex PCR was the method, and the copy in TCRdb shows in-frame clones only, minus some. The sample holds 2 million to 2.5 million clones, about 90% seen once. The rearrangement joins TRBV7-2 to TRBJ2-4; either TRBD1 or TRBD2 may fit D (5 bases each). Input material: naive CD4+ T cells from PBMCs. Subset denoted: CD45RA+ positively selected. This sequence was found in a man between 18 and 29 years old in good health. Some clones in this sample may be carry-over from other donors' samples. The CDR3 nucleotides read TGTGCCAGCAGTAAGAGTACCGGGACAGCCAAAAACATTCAGTACTTC. It yields the protein CASSKSTGTAKNIQYF.